This note documents a single T cell receptor (beta chain) sequence. At the DNA level, this CDR3 is encoded by other sequences in the same sample as well. The method was immunoSEQ multiplex PCR; TCRdb's version includes in-frame clones alone and lacks a portion of them. Of 310,000 or so clones in the sample, 90% are singletons; the top ten hold 1.7%. Trimming at V came to 0 bases and at J to 4 bases, leaving 2 bases not matched to a gene. The CDR3 spans 15 residues. Germline V gene lookup returns CDR1 ENHRY and CDR2 SYGVKD. This specimen belongs to a study of blood T cell repertoires in COVID-19. The V call is TRBV10-3, the J call TRBJ2-3, with TRBD2 identical over 9 bases. This sequence originates from a woman aged 18-29 years with acute COVID-19. Sequencing used PBMCs or T cells enriched from blood (not recorded which). The CDR3 DNA follows: TGTGCCATCAGTGAGTCGGGCGGGAGGGCAGATACGCAGTATTTT. Amino acids: CAISESGGRADTQYF.